The rows below give T cell receptor beta chains drawn from one sample of a study of blood T cell dynamics during melanoma immunotherapy. TCRdb's copy holds only in-frame clones and misses some; the assay was immunoSEQ multiplex PCR. The data hold around 3,300 clones, with approximately 92% observed a single time. This material consisted of effector memory CD8+ T cells from blood, taken from a patient treated with checkpoint blockade. The receptors come from a human donor with melanoma. The CDR3 runs from the conserved cysteine through the conserved F or W. A D gene is named only where the DNA matches it firmly. Expanded clones are given a class, and other clones once, few, many or no size at all.

CDR3nt,CDR3aa,abundance,len,j_gene,v_gene,d_gene
TGTGCCAGCAGTTCGGGGGTTGAAGCTTTCTTT,CASSSGVEAFF,few,11,TRBJ1-1,TRBV28,.
TGTGCCAGCGTCGACAGGGACGCAACTAATGAAAAACTGTTTTTT,CASVDRDATNEKLFF,.,15,TRBJ1-4,TRBV28,TRBD1
TGTGCCAGCAGTGATGTTAGCGATGGTGCAGATACGCAGTATTTT,CASSDVSDGADTQYF,.,15,TRBJ2-3,TRBV25-1,.
TGTGCCAGCAGCCCGACAGGGCCCCTTTTAGATACGCAGTATTTT,CASSPTGPLLDTQYF,.,15,TRBJ2-3,TRBV7-9,TRBD1
TGTGCCAGCAGCCCGCACCTGAGACCCAATGAGCAGTTCTTC,CASSPHLRPNEQFF,.,14,TRBJ2-1,TRBV7-6,.
TGTGCCAGCAGCTTAGACAACGACGAGCAGTTCTTC,CASSLDNDEQFF,.,12,TRBJ2-1,TRBV11-2,.
TGTGCCAGCAGTCCTCTAGCCCGGTACGAGCAGTACTTC,CASSPLARYEQYF,.,13,TRBJ2-7,TRBV6-5,.
TGTGCCAGCAGTGAACAGTTGGCCCAGGACGTGCCCCTCCACTTT,CASSEQLAQDVPLHF,.,15,TRBJ1-6,TRBV6-1,.
TGCAGCGTTGAAGGGCGCTGGGGCTACACCTTC,CSVEGRWGYTF,.,11,TRBJ1-2,TRBV29-1,.
TGTGCCAGCAGGCGAGGACAGGGTGGGACTGAAGCTTTCTTT,CASRRGQGGTEAFF,.,14,TRBJ1-1,TRBV28,TRBD1
TGTGCCAGCAGCAACAGAGCGGGAGTGGCCGATTTAAGCTCCTACGAGCAGTACTTC,CASSNRAGVADLSSYEQYF,.,19,TRBJ2-7,TRBV21-1,.
TGTGCTAGTGGTTTGTCTCCCACCGGGGAGCTGTTTTTT,CASGLSPTGELFF,.,13,TRBJ2-2,TRBV12-5,.
TGTGCCAGCGAACCGACTAGCGGGATCAACCCACTCTACAATGAGCAGTTCTTC,CASEPTSGINPLYNEQFF,.,18,TRBJ2-1,TRBV27,TRBD2
TGTGCCAGCAGCTTAGACCCCTCCGAGCAGTACTTC,CASSLDPSEQYF,few,12,TRBJ2-7,TRBV7-9,.
TGTGCCAGCAGCGGCCCTTCTAAAAGCTCCTACAATGAGCAGTTCTTC,CASSGPSKSSYNEQFF,once,16,TRBJ2-1,TRBV9,.
TGTGCCAGCAGCTTATCTAGCGGGAGGGTCGAGACCCAGTACTTC,CASSLSSGRVETQYF,.,15,TRBJ2-5,TRBV7-6,TRBD2
TGCAGCGTTGAAGATGAGCAGTTCTTC,CSVEDEQFF,.,9,TRBJ2-1,TRBV29-1,.
TGTGCCAGCAGTTTAGATCTACGGCCCACCTCATATAGCAATCAGCCCCAGCATTTT,CASSLDLRPTSYSNQPQHF,.,19,TRBJ1-5,TRBV27,.
TGTGCCAGCAGCGTAATCGGGGGCAATGAGCAGTTCTTC,CASSVIGGNEQFF,.,13,TRBJ2-1,TRBV9,.
TGTGCCAGCAGCTTAAGTCCCGCTGAAGCTTTCTTT,CASSLSPAEAFF,once,12,TRBJ1-1,TRBV7-2,.
TGTGCCTGGTGGGGGGGAAACACTGAAGCTTTCTTT,CAWWGGNTEAFF,.,12,TRBJ1-1,TRBV30,.
TGTGCCATCGGACAGGGTGCCTCTGGGGCCAACGTCCTGACTTTC,CAIGQGASGANVLTF,.,15,TRBJ2-6,TRBV19,TRBD1
TGTGCCAGCAGCTCTTACACCGGGACTAGCGTTGACGGGGAGCTGTTTTTT,CASSSYTGTSVDGELFF,.,17,TRBJ2-2,TRBV11-3,TRBD2
TGTGCTAGTGGTTGGGACACCGGGCCCCGAAATGAGCAGTTCTTC,CASGWDTGPRNEQFF,.,15,TRBJ2-1,TRBV12-5,.
TGCAGCGTTGAGGGACAGGTTTACGGGGAGACCCAGTACTTC,CSVEGQVYGETQYF,.,14,TRBJ2-5,TRBV29-1,TRBD1
TGCGCCAGCAGTGACCCGACAGGGGGCGAAGTCTCTGGAAACACCATATATTTT,CASSDPTGGEVSGNTIYF,.,18,TRBJ1-3,TRBV10-1,TRBD1
TGTGCCAGCAGCTTATCAAGGGCTGAGCAGTTCTTC,CASSLSRAEQFF,.,12,TRBJ2-1,TRBV7-9,.
TGTGCCAGCAGCCTAGTCGGGGTGGTCACGGACTATGGCTACACCTTC,CASSLVGVVTDYGYTF,.,16,TRBJ1-2,TRBV7-9,.
TGTGCCAGCAGCTTTAACCCCCGGGAACCACGTTTAGGAGCTTTCTTT,CASSFNPREPRLGAFF,.,16,TRBJ1-1,TRBV11-2,.
TGTGCCAGCCCTAGCCGAGGGGACAACACCGGGGAGCTGTTTTTT,CASPSRGDNTGELFF,.,15,TRBJ2-2,TRBV7-9,.
TGTGCCAGCAGACCACAGGGGGGAAACACTGAAGCTTTCTTT,CASRPQGGNTEAFF,.,14,TRBJ1-1,TRBV6-4,TRBD1
TGTGCCAGCAGACCTCCGGACAGCTACTACGAGCAGTACTTC,CASRPPDSYYEQYF,.,14,TRBJ2-7,TRBV28,.
TGTGCCAGCGGGCAGGGTCATGGGGCCAACGTCCTGACTTTC,CASGQGHGANVLTF,once,14,TRBJ2-6,TRBV7-2,.
TGTGCCAGCAGCTCCGAGTTGACACGCGAGCAGTACTTC,CASSSELTREQYF,few,13,TRBJ2-7,TRBV7-9,.
TGTGCCAGCAGCTTAGCCTTGCCCAGCGGGAGTAGGTATGAGCAGTTCTTC,CASSLALPSGSRYEQFF,.,17,TRBJ2-1,TRBV7-9,TRBD2
TGCAGCGCCGCAAGCCAGGGAGGGACTTTCTTT,CSAASQGGTFF,.,11,TRBJ1-1,TRBV29-1,.
TGTGCCAGCAGTATGGGGGGTGCTTACGAGCAGTACTTC,CASSMGGAYEQYF,once,13,TRBJ2-7,TRBV6-5,.
TGTGCCAGCAGTTTAGGACCGGGACTAGCGGGAGGGGGAGATACGCAGTATTTT,CASSLGPGLAGGGDTQYF,.,18,TRBJ2-3,TRBV28,TRBD2
TGTGCCAGCAGCCCGAGGACAGGGCAATACACCTTC,CASSPRTGQYTF,.,12,TRBJ1-2,TRBV5-4,TRBD1
TGTGCCAGTAGTATGGCGGGGCAGGGTGGCACTGAAGCTTTCTTT,CASSMAGQGGTEAFF,.,15,TRBJ1-1,TRBV19,.